The 10 T cell receptor beta chains below all came from one sample that was sequenced in a study of blood T cell repertoires in COVID-19. Sequenced by immunoSEQ multiplex PCR; TCRdb stores in-frame clones only, minus some. The sample carries about 150,000 clones, about 90% recorded once. What was sequenced was peripheral blood. These receptors were taken from a man in his fifties or sixties with active COVID-19.

This chain links TRBV7-2 with TRBJ1-4, with 7 bases matching TRBD1. V was pared by 5 bases and J by 8 bases, with 8 bases of the junction left unmatched. There are 14 residues in the CDR3. From germline, CDR1 is SGHTA and CDR2 FQGNSA. The DNA for the CDR3 is TGTGCCAGCAGCCGGGACAGCTCTGGCGAAAAACTGTTTTTT. Encoded protein: CASSRDSSGEKLFF.

This clone occurred once. J is TRBJ1-2 and V is TRBV5-6, with D possibly TRBD1 on 6 matching bases. The V gene lost 2 bases and the J gene lost 4 bases, with 12 bases spanning the gap. CDR1 SGHDT and CDR2 YYEEEE come from the germline V gene. The CDR3 sequence is 14 residues long. CDR3 in amino acids: CASSLDRKGYGYTF. CDR3 nucleotides: TGTGCCAGCAGCTTAGACAGGAAGGGCTATGGCTACACCTTC. Drawing the rest from reference TRBV5-6 and TRBJ1-2, the complete variable domain is DAGVTQSPTHLIKTRGQQVTLRCSPKSGHDTVSWYQQALGQGPQFIFQYYEEEERQRGNFPDRFSGHQFPNYSSELNVNALLLGDSALYLCASSLDRKGYGYTFGSGTRLTVV.

The chain combines TRBV7-2 with TRBJ1-3, with D possibly matching TRBD1 (5 bases). Trimming removed 5 bases from V and 4 bases from J, with 15 bases in between. The CDR3 is 15 amino acids. Germline lookup yields CDR1 SGHTA and CDR2 FQGNSA. The CDR3: CASSPRDSSGNTIYF. In nucleotides, the CDR3 is TGTGCCAGCAGCCCCCGGGACTCGAGCGGAAACACCATATATTTT.

V and J are TRBV29-1 and TRBJ2-4; TRBD2 might be the D (5 bases). CDR1 and CDR2 from the germline V gene are SQVTM and ANQGSEA. The CDR3 contains 14 residues. Trimming shortened V by 5 bases and J by 1 base, and 12 bases separated the two germline ends. The CDR3 DNA is TGCAGCGTTTCGGGGATCGGGGCCAAAAACATTCAGTACTTC. Amino acid sequence: CSVSGIGAKNIQYF.

The chain joins TRBV7-9 to TRBJ2-3; maybe TRBD2 (7 bases). Trimming removed 5 bases at V and 9 bases at J, with 15 bases between. Germline loops: CDR1 SEHNR, CDR2 FQNEAQ (reference sequence). The CDR3 is 13 residues long. Here the CDR3 reads CASSTPPGGTQYF. The CDR3 nucleotides read TGTGCCAGCAGCACTCCCCCGGGGGGCACGCAGTATTTT.

The chain joins TRBV27 to TRBJ2-7; D is possibly TRBD2 (5 bases). V dropped 3 bases and J dropped 7 bases, with 16 bases sitting between them. Germline V gene sequence: CDR1 MNHEY, CDR2 SMNVEV (reference sequence). The length of the CDR3 is 14 residues. The CDR3: CASSLGSGVDEQYF. CDR3 bases: TGTGCCAGCAGTTTGGGTTCCGGGGTGGATGAGCAGTACTTC.

The V and J genes are TRBV18 and TRBJ1-3; D not certain. The length of the CDR3 is 14 residues. Germline V gene lookup returns CDR1 KGHSH and CDR2 LQKENI. The V end lost 3 bases, the J end lost 4 bases, and 10 bases lay between the germline ends. The CDR3 nucleotides read TGTGCCAGCTCACCGTTTATGGAGGGAAACACCATATATTTT. Protein sequence: CASSPFMEGNTIYF.

The chain couples TRBV7-2 to TRBJ1-6; tentative D call: TRBD1 (6 bases). CDR3 length: 13 amino acids. Between the trimmed V and J ends, which lost 9 bases and 10 bases, there was a span of 16 bases. CDR1 and CDR2 (germline): SGHTA, FQGNSA. The CDR3 here is CASGQSAASPLHF. The CDR3 DNA reads TGTGCCAGTGGACAGTCCGCGGCCTCACCCCTCCACTTT.

The gene calls are TRBV27 and TRBJ1-4, with D perhaps matching TRBD1 (5 bases). CDR1 and CDR2 from the germline V gene are MNHEY and SMNVEV (reference sequence). Trimming pared 2 bases from V and 8 bases from J, leaving 12 bases between. The CDR3 is 14 amino acids. The CDR3 loop is CASSLVGVGEKLFF. In DNA, the CDR3 is TGTGCCAGCAGTTTAGTAGGGGTTGGGGAAAAACTGTTTTTT.

J is TRBJ1-2 and V is TRBV5-1; no definite D call. Trimming left V 1 base short and J 7 bases short, with 14 bases between. Per germline, CDR1 SGHRS and CDR2 YFSETQ. The CDR3 spans 14 residues. In DNA, the CDR3 is TGCGCCAGCAGCTTGAGTGGGGAGAAGACTGGCTACACCTTC. Residues: CASSLSGEKTGYTF.